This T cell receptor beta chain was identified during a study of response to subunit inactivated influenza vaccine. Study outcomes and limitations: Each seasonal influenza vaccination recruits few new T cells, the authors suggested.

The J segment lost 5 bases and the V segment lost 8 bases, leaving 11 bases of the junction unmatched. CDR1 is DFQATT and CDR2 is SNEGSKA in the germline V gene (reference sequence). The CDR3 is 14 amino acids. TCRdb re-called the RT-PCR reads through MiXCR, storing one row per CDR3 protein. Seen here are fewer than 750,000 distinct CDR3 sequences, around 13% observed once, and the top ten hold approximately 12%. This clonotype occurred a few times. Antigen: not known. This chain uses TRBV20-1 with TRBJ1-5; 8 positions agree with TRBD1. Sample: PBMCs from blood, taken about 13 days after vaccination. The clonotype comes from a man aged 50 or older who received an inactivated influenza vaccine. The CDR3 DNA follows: TGCAGTTGTCTGGGACAGGCTTTAGATCAGCCCCAGCATTTT. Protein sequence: CSCLGQALDQPQHF.